The clone carrying this T cell receptor beta chain was observed once. The antigen remains unidentified. The sample's treatment: oral pan-JAK inhibitor, 5-10 mg twice daily. Lesional scalp tissue (obtained by punch biopsy) and peripheral blood were collected from alopecia areata patients. The source of the sample is a study of CD8+ T cells in alopecia areata. Overall study: Among treated patients, oral tofacitinib was administered at 5 to 10 mg twice daily.

Extraction of RNA preceded its reverse transcription into cDNA, which served as the sequencing template. Sequencing was performed with immunoSEQ multiplex PCR; in TCRdb, only in-frame clones are kept and a portion is missing. Among 90,000 to 150,000 clones listed, about half were seen once. Study-level results: Although TCR sharing was seen in mice, sharing across patients was less clear, possibly for HLA-related reasons. Uncertain still, given a single nonresponder, is whether baseline CD8+ expansion links to response.

The germline V and J ends were trimmed by 7 bases and 0 bases, with 7 bases remaining between them. In germline, CDR1 is MGHDK, CDR2 SYGVNS. This CDR3 has 12 residues. The source of this sequence is a human donor with alopecia areata. The material sequenced was CD4+ T cells sorted from blood, taken at week 4, from a patient treated with tofacitinib. V usage is TRBV25-1 and J usage is TRBJ2-7; D is ambiguous. In DNA form, the CDR3 reads TGTGCCAGCACAGGCAGCTCCTACGAGCAGTACTTC. This gives the protein CASTGSSYEQYF.